The next 17 T cell receptor beta chains were all read from a single sample in a study of blood T cells in healthy people across ages (dated by TCRdb to about 2015). Libraries were prepared through 5' RACE. These reads were obtained on an Illumina HiSeq 2500. The second PCR ran for roughly 6 to 11 cycles and used a J-beta primer mix along with a sample-barcoded 5' primer. TCRdb handled the public reads itself, with Q25 trimming in fastp and clone calling in MiXCR, and kept productive beta chains. Duplicate CDR3 protein sequences are folded into a single record with the most common DNA and genes. The sample table lists hundreds of thousands of distinct CDR3 sequences, around 21% of them with a count of one. Of the sample, under 4% falls within the top ten clones. Specimen: blood. All receptors come from a man between 65 and 85 years old in good health.

The V and J genes are TRBV20-1 and TRBJ1-5; D not certain. The CDR3 runs to 13 residues. The germline V gene has CDR1 DFQATT and CDR2 SNEGSKA (reference sequence). The ends were cut back, 3 bases at V and 4 bases at J, with 10 bases in the middle. The CDR3 is CSASLTINQPQHF. CDR3 coding DNA: TGCAGTGCTAGCTTGACTATAAATCAGCCCCAGCATTTT.

The V and J genes are TRBV12-3 or TRBV12-4 and TRBJ2-1; 8 bases line up with TRBD2. This CDR3 region has 14 residues. Losses at the gene ends were 3 bases for V and 2 bases for J; bases not matched to a gene: 0. The CDR3 reads CASSFSGAYNEQFF. The CDR3 region has the DNA TGTGCCAGCAGTTTTAGCGGGGCCTACAATGAGCAGTTCTTC.

This chain uses TRBV20-1 with TRBJ2-3; 8 bases are a match to TRBD1. V gave up 6 bases and J gave up 2 bases; unmatched junction bases: 7. Germline loops: CDR1 DFQATT, CDR2 SNEGSKA (reference sequence). The CDR3 loop spans 14 amino acids. The CDR3 is CSARGQETTDTQYF. In DNA, the CDR3 is TGCAGTGCGAGGGGACAGGAAACCACAGATACGCAGTATTTT.

The table lists this clonotype with a few counts. CDR3 DNA: TGTGCCAGCAGCCAAGTCGTCAGGGCGGGCGAGCAGTACTTC. Encoded protein: CASSQVVRAGEQYF. V gene TRBV3-1 combines with J gene TRBJ2-7; either TRBD1 or TRBD2 may fit D (5 bases each). CDR1 is LGHDT and CDR2 is YNNKEL in the germline V gene (reference sequence). This CDR3 region has 14 residues. The V end was cut by 1 base, the J end by 6 bases, with 13 bases between.

V gene TRBV11-2 combines with J gene TRBJ2-7; the D gene is possibly TRBD1 (6 bases). Germline CDR1 reads SGHAT; CDR2 reads FQNNGV. V lost 3 bases and J lost 5, with 11 bases in between. The CDR3 totals 13 residues. DNA of the CDR3: TGTGCCAGCAGCTTCACAGGGACCAACGAGCAGTACTTC. The encoded protein is CASSFTGTNEQYF.

This chain connects TRBV6-1 to TRBJ2-4, with 7 bases lining up with TRBD2. The V and J ends lost 6 bases and 0 bases, in that order; junction bases with no gene match: 8. The CDR3 length is 16 residues. The germline gives CDR1 MNHNS, CDR2 SASEGT. CDR3: CASSSRDYLAKNIQYF. Here the CDR3 DNA reads TGTGCCAGCAGCAGCCGGGACTATCTAGCCAAAAACATTCAGTACTTC.

This rearrangement joins TRBV20-1 to TRBJ2-3; 12 bases are shared with TRBD2. The ends lost 3 bases at V and 0 bases at J; junction bases unmatched: 7. Per germline, CDR1 DFQATT and CDR2 SNEGSKA (reference sequence). The CDR3 is 17 amino acids. In DNA form, the CDR3 reads TGCAGTGCTAGTTCCGGACTAGCGGGGTTTAGCACAGATACGCAGTATTTT. Translation: CSASSGLAGFSTDTQYF.

Only a few counts were recorded for this clonotype. The V gene is TRBV5-4, the J gene TRBJ2-1, with 7 bases that match TRBD1. The J call may be wrong; the DNA end is better matched by TRBJ2-5. The germline V gene encodes CDR1 SGHNT and CDR2 YYREEE (reference sequence). CDR3 length: 14 residues. The CDR3 reads CASGRQGEQETQYF. CDR3 DNA sequence: TGTGCCAGCGGCCGACAGGGCGAACAAGAGACCCAGTACTTC.

In this sample, this clonotype turned up a few times. V usage is TRBV9 and J usage is TRBJ2-5; the match to TRBD1 covers 7 bases. This CDR3 contains 15 residues. The junction had 6 bases not matched to a gene; V was cut back by 0 bases and J by 4 bases. Germline loops: CDR1 SGDLS, CDR2 YYNGEE. The DNA of the CDR3 is TGTGCCAGCAGCGTAGTGAGACAGGGCACAGAGACCCAGTACTTC. This encodes CASSVVRQGTETQYF.

V gene TRBV27 combines with J gene TRBJ2-5; TRBD2 aligns across 9 bases. Germline assignment: CDR1 MNHEY and CDR2 SMNVEV (reference sequence). This CDR3 region has 13 residues. J lost 7 bases, V lost 8 bases, and 8 bases had no gene match. The CDR3 DNA reads TGTGCCAGCCGACTAGCGGAACACGGGACCCAGTACTTC. Its protein is CASRLAEHGTQYF.

This clonotype was seen repeatedly, ten times or more. The chain is built from TRBV6-2 or TRBV6-3 and TRBJ2-5, with D tentatively TRBD1 (5 bases). V was cut by 0 bases and J by 2 bases, with 7 bases left in between. This CDR3 comprises 14 residues. Germline assignment: CDR1 MNHEY and CDR2 SVGEGT. This chain's CDR3 is CASSYSDRQETQYF. CDR3 DNA sequence: TGTGCCAGCAGTTACTCAGACAGACAAGAGACCCAGTACTTC.

This clonotype was counted between two and nine times. This rearrangement joins TRBV20-1 to TRBJ2-1, with 9 bases fitting TRBD2. This CDR3 has 15 residues. Looked up from germline, CDR1 is DFQATT and CDR2 is SNEGSKA (reference sequence). The ends lost 6 bases at V and 2 bases at J; junction bases unmatched: 8. This CDR3 reads CSAPGLAGTYNEQFF. The CDR3 DNA follows: TGCAGTGCCCCCGGCCTAGCGGGAACCTACAATGAGCAGTTCTTC.

This rearrangement joins TRBV20-1 to TRBJ2-1; TRBD1 or TRBD2 may be the D gene (5 bases each). Trimming removed 1 base at V and 10 bases at J, with 20 bases between. Germline values: CDR1 DFQATT, CDR2 SNEGSKA (reference sequence). This CDR3 contains 15 residues. CDR3 sequence reads: CSARVIGWTGREQFF. The DNA of the CDR3 is TGCAGTGCTAGAGTCATTGGTTGGACGGGACGGGAGCAGTTCTTC.

The rearrangement links TRBV28 to TRBJ1-5; TRBD1 matches 8 bases. Germline CDR1 reads MDHEN; CDR2 reads SYDVKM. The CDR3 has 17 amino acids. Trimming removed 1 base from V and 2 bases from J; junction bases left unmatched: 7. The CDR3, as DNA: TGTGCCAGCAGTTTATTCTCAGGGGGCAATGGCAATCAGCCCCAGCATTTT. Translating it yields CASSLFSGGNGNQPQHF. The whole variable domain, remainder taken from reference TRBV28 and TRBJ1-5, is DVKVTQSSRYLVKRTGEKVFLECVQDMDHENMFWYRQDPGLGLRLIYFSYDVKMKEKGDIPEGYSVSREKKERFSLILESASTNQTSMYLCASSLFSGGNGNQPQHFGDGTRLSIL.

The chain has TRBV24-1 and TRBJ2-3; 9 bases agree with TRBD1. The V gene end was trimmed by 4 bases and the J gene end by 4 bases; junction bases not matched to a gene: 5. Looked up from germline, CDR1 is KGHDR and CDR2 is SFDVKD. The CDR3 is made up of 15 amino acids. Written as DNA, the CDR3 is TGTGCCACCAGTGACGGGACAGGGAGGCCAGATACGCAGTATTTT. This translates into CATSDGTGRPDTQYF.

V is TRBV7-9 and J is TRBJ2-1, with TRBD1 matching over 7 bases. The J call is uncertain, as TRBJ2-7 better fits the DNA end. The CDR3 is 15 amino acids. Germline CDR1 is SEHNR and CDR2 is FQNEAQ (reference sequence). CDR3: CASTLNSGQSYEQYF. The CDR3 nucleotides are TGTGCCAGCACTCTCAATTCGGGACAGTCCTACGAGCAGTACTTC.

This clonotype was observed a handful of times. The CDR3 nucleotides are TGTGCCAGCAGCCAAGATGGTCCTAGCGGGTTCACAGATACGCAGTATTTT. It specifies CASSQDGPSGFTDTQYF. The chain links TRBV3-1 to TRBJ2-3, with 8 bases that match TRBD2. The CDR3 consists of 17 residues. Per germline, CDR1 LGHDT and CDR2 YNNKEL (reference sequence). Trimming took 0 bases from V and 2 from J; bases not matched to a gene: 7.